This TCR beta chain was recovered during a study of shared clonotypes between healthy human individuals. The V gene end was trimmed by 5 bases and the J gene end by 9 bases; junction bases not matched to a gene: 13. Germline CDR1 reads SGHVS; CDR2 reads FQNEAQ. The CDR3 spans 15 residues. Clones were sequenced by immunoSEQ multiplex PCR, and TCRdb holds only the in-frame ones, with some missing. The sample has roughly 2.2 million clones; around 90% are singletons. The receptor comes from a man between 18 and 29 years old in good health. Some clones in this sample may be carry-over from other donors' samples. The sequencing sample was made of naive CD4+ T cells from PBMCs. The subset: CD45RA+ positively selected. V gene TRBV7-8 combines with J gene TRBJ2-7, with 10 bases identical to TRBD2. This CDR3 reads CASSTPVAGGYSQYF. The CDR3 DNA sequence: TGTGCCAGCAGCACCCCTGTAGCGGGAGGTTATTCGCAGTACTTC.